A single sample is the source of the 31 T cell receptor beta chains below, sequenced in a study of PD-L1 blockade in urothelial cancer. TCRdb keeps only in-frame clones here, not all; method: immunoSEQ multiplex PCR. The table shows approximately 100,000 clones, with 70% to 90% occurring only once. Indicated time point: pretreatment peripheral blood. The material sequenced was PBMCs, taken around atezolizumab (anti-PD-L1) treatment. The receptors were gathered from a woman aged 80 or older with urothelial cancer.

A note on this clone: At one end the junction does not follow the germline gene, possibly because of a read error. The chain is built from TRBV28 and TRBJ2-7, with TRBD2 identical over 7 bases. Per the germline V gene, CDR1 is MDHEN and CDR2 is SYDVKM. This CDR3 contains 10 residues. The CDR3 nucleotides are TGTGCCACTCGCAGGAGCGGGACTAACTTC. Its translation is CATRRSGTNF. Combining the CDR3 with reference TRBV28 and TRBJ2-7 gives the whole variable domain DVKVTQSSRYLVKRTGEKVFLECVQDMDHENMFWYRQDPGLGLRLIYFSYDVKMKEKGDIPEGYSVSREKKERFSLILESASTNQTSMYLCATRRSGTNFGPGTRLTVT.

This clone was seen at least ten times. CDR3 region: CASSLTQGATRNTEAFF. CDR3 in DNA: TGTGCCAGCTCACTGACCCAGGGGGCGACCAGGAACACTGAAGCTTTCTTT. The chain joins TRBV18 to TRBJ1-1; TRBD1 matches at 8 bases. The CDR3 has 17 amino acids. The germline V gene has CDR1 KGHSH and CDR2 LQKENI. Trimming at V came to 4 bases and at J to 1 base, leaving 11 bases not matched to a gene. The full variable domain, completed using reference TRBV18 and TRBJ1-1, is NAGVMQNPRHLVRRRGQEARLRCSPMKGHSHVYWYRQLPEEGLKFMVYLQKENIIDESGMPKERFSAEFPKEGPSILRIQQVVRGDSAAYFCASSLTQGATRNTEAFFGQGTRLTVV.

This chain connects TRBV18 to TRBJ2-3, with D perhaps matching TRBD2 (6 bases). The CDR3 spans 14 residues. The germline V gene has CDR1 KGHSH and CDR2 LQKENI. Deletions cut 3 bases from V and 0 bases from J, with 7 bases between. The chain's CDR3 is CASSPTRSTDTQYF. The CDR3 DNA follows: TGTGCCAGCTCACCGACTAGGAGCACAGATACGCAGTATTTT.

This chain joins TRBV5-6 and TRBJ2-3; TRBD2 might be the D (6 bases). Germline V CDR1 and CDR2: SGHDT, YYEEEE. The CDR3 length is 15 residues. The germline V and J ends were trimmed by 4 bases and 4 bases, with 16 bases remaining between them. The CDR3 here is CASSPLPGGSDTQYF. In nucleotides, the CDR3 is TGTGCCAGCAGCCCCCTACCTGGGGGGTCAGATACGCAGTATTTT. The complete variable domain, with remaining parts taken from reference TRBV5-6 and TRBJ2-3, reads DAGVTQSPTHLIKTRGQQVTLRCSPKSGHDTVSWYQQALGQGPQFIFQYYEEEERQRGNFPDRFSGHQFPNYSSELNVNALLLGDSALYLCASSPLPGGSDTQYFGPGTRLTVL.

The chain has TRBV6-1 and TRBJ2-1; 11 bases match TRBD1. V shed 6 bases and J 9 bases; nucleotides not matched to a gene: 4. This CDR3 is 13 amino acids long. Per the germline V gene, CDR1 is MNHNS and CDR2 is SASEGT. The CDR3 DNA is TGTGCCAGCAGACGGGGACAGGGGGGTGAGCAGTTCTTC. Protein product: CASRRGQGGEQFF.

The rearrangement joins TRBV30 to TRBJ1-1; no reliable D call. CDR1 is GTSNPN and CDR2 is SVGIG in the germline V gene (reference sequence). Trimming shortened V by 2 bases and J by 1 base, and 8 bases separated the two germline ends. This CDR3 has 13 residues. The CDR3 spells CAWSLQANTEAFF. DNA of the CDR3: TGTGCCTGGAGTCTCCAGGCGAACACTGAAGCTTTCTTT.

The chain is built from TRBV5-4 and TRBJ2-2; possible D gene TRBD2, 7 bases. Between the trimmed V and J ends, which lost 3 bases and 3 bases, there was a span of 15 bases. Germline CDR1 SGHNT, CDR2 YYREEE (reference sequence). The CDR3 consists of 16 residues. In nucleotides, the CDR3 is TGTGCCAGCAGCTACCGAGGGGGGGCGGACACCGGGGAGCTGTTTTTT. Translated, it gives CASSYRGGADTGELFF.

This clone was found once. The chain links TRBV19 to TRBJ2-1; 10 positions match TRBD2. The V gene end was trimmed by 1 base and the J gene end by 6 bases; junction bases not matched to a gene: 9. The CDR3 is 17 amino acids. Looked up from germline, CDR1 is LNHDA and CDR2 is SQIVND (reference sequence). The CDR3 DNA reads TGTGCCAGTAGTATAGCTGTAACTAGCGGGAAACTCAATGAGCAGTTCTTC. This sequence encodes CASSIAVTSGKLNEQFF.

V and J are TRBV6-1 and TRBJ1-2; TRBD1 matches at 8 bases. Germline CDR1 reads MNHNS; CDR2 reads SASEGT. The CDR3 has 13 amino acids. The ends lost 5 bases at V and 5 bases at J; junction bases unmatched: 4. CDR3 DNA sequence: TGTGCCAGCAGTCCCCGGACAGGGTATGGCTACACCTTC. Its translation: CASSPRTGYGYTF.

This chain connects TRBV11-2 to TRBJ2-1, with 9 bases that match TRBD2. CDR1 is SGHAT, CDR2 FQNNGV, per germline. This CDR3 spans 16 amino acids. The J segment lost 3 bases and the V segment lost 5 bases, leaving 8 bases of the junction unmatched. CDR3 protein: CASSPRGAGGYNEQFF. As DNA, the CDR3 is TGTGCCAGCAGCCCCCGGGGAGCGGGAGGCTACAATGAGCAGTTCTTC.

This clone was observed once. V is TRBV30 and J is TRBJ1-2, with D possibly being TRBD1 (6 bases). CDR3 size: 12 residues. Trimming left V 0 bases short and J 8 bases short, with 10 bases between. Germline V CDR1 and CDR2: GTSNPN, SVGIG (reference sequence). CDR3 amino acids: CAWSVPGGGYTF. In DNA form, the CDR3 reads TGTGCCTGGAGTGTACCTGGGGGCGGCTACACCTTC.

This clone was observed a handful of times. V usage is TRBV12-5 and J usage is TRBJ2-1, with D possibly being TRBD2 (6 bases). Trimming cost V 0 bases and J 8 bases, with 17 bases left between them. Germline CDR1 and CDR2: LGHNT and FRNRAP. The CDR3 sequence is 16 residues long. DNA for the CDR3: TGTGCTAGTGGTTTGGTAGGGTTCTCGGAGGGCGATGAGCAGTTCTTC. Translation: CASGLVGFSEGDEQFF.

This clone was detected only once. This sequence joins TRBV7-6 and TRBJ1-1; D gene ambiguous. The germline V and J ends were trimmed by 3 bases and 1 base, with 9 bases remaining between them. The CDR3 has 14 residues. Germline loops: CDR1 SGHVS, CDR2 FNYEAQ. CDR3 nucleotides: TGTGCCAGCAGCTTGAGGTCCTCGAACACTGAAGCTTTCTTT. It yields the protein CASSLRSSNTEAFF. The whole variable domain, filled in from reference TRBV7-6 and TRBJ1-1, reads GAGVSQSPRYKVTKRGQDVALRCDPISGHVSLYWYRQALGQGPEFLTYFNYEAQQDKSGLPNDRFSAERPEGSISTLTIQRTEQRDSAMYRCASSLRSSNTEAFFGQGTRLTVV.

The gene calls are TRBV27 and TRBJ1-2; D is ambiguous. There are 13 residues in the CDR3. Trimming pared 3 bases from V and 2 bases from J, leaving 7 bases between. Per germline, CDR1 MNHEY and CDR2 SMNVEV (reference sequence). The CDR3 spells CASSFSGNYGYTF. As DNA, the CDR3 is TGTGCCAGCAGTTTTTCGGGAAACTATGGCTACACCTTC.

This clone was observed a single time. The CDR3 loop reads CASSTPGTYEQYF. The CDR3 DNA is TGTGCCAGCAGTACTCCCGGGACTTACGAGCAGTACTTC. The chain is built from TRBV28 and TRBJ2-7; tentative D call: TRBD2 (6 bases). CDR3 length equals 13 residues. Germline CDR1 MDHEN, CDR2 SYDVKM. V dropped 5 bases and J dropped 4 bases, with 12 bases sitting between them.

This chain joins TRBV30 and TRBJ2-1; TRBD1 might be the D (5 bases). CDR1 and CDR2 (germline): GTSNPN, SVGIG (reference sequence). Trimming left V 0 bases short and J 3 bases short, with 6 bases between. This CDR3 spans 13 amino acids. This CDR3 reads CAWSVQDYNEQFF. CDR3 nucleotides: TGTGCCTGGAGTGTACAGGACTACAATGAGCAGTTCTTC.

This chain connects TRBV11-2 to TRBJ2-7, with TRBD1 as a possible D gene (6 bases). Deletions cut 3 bases from V and 5 bases from J, with 17 bases between. The CDR3 spans 15 residues. CDR1 is SGHAT and CDR2 is FQNNGV in the germline V gene. As DNA, the CDR3 is TGTGCCAGCAGCTTGTCGGACAGACCCCTGGACGAGCAGTACTTC. Translating gives CASSLSDRPLDEQYF.

J is TRBJ2-7 and V is TRBV7-2; TRBD2 agrees at 7 bases. Losses at the gene ends were 4 bases for V and 3 bases for J; bases not matched to a gene: 6. The CDR3 consists of 14 residues. CDR1 and CDR2 (germline): SGHTA, FQGNSA. CDR3 sequence: CASSSSGTHYEQYF. Here the CDR3 DNA reads TGTGCCAGCAGCTCAAGCGGGACTCACTACGAGCAGTACTTC.

The chain links TRBV19 to TRBJ2-7; possible D gene TRBD2, 6 bases. The germline V and J ends were trimmed by 5 bases and 6 bases, with 14 bases remaining between them. The germline gives CDR1 LNHDA, CDR2 SQIVND (reference sequence). This CDR3 spans 13 amino acids. The CDR3 coding sequence is TGTGCCAGTAGTGGTAACCGGGGGAGCGAGCAGTACTTC. Its protein is CASSGNRGSEQYF.

The chain carries TRBV28 and TRBJ1-2; D possibly corresponds to TRBD1 (6 bases). Trimming pared 6 bases from V and 7 bases from J, leaving 12 bases between. Germline CDR1 and CDR2: MDHEN and SYDVKM. The CDR3 consists of 12 residues. In DNA form, the CDR3 reads TGTGCCAGCAGACAGGGAAGAAGTGGCTACACCTTC. This sequence encodes CASRQGRSGYTF.

This clone was recorded a few times. V and J are TRBV6-5 and TRBJ1-2; 9 bases fit TRBD1. The CDR3 totals 15 residues. J gave up 4 bases and V 0 bases, and 3 bases lay outside the gene matches. The germline V gene has CDR1 MNHEY and CDR2 SVGAGI. CDR3 nucleotides: TGTGCCAGCAGTTACTCTAAGACAGGGGGCTATGGCTACACCTTC. It encodes CASSYSKTGGYGYTF.

The CDR3 bases are TGTGCCAGCAGCGTAGCGAATAGCGGGCCGTACAATGAGCAGTTCTTC. Translating it yields CASSVANSGPYNEQFF. The chain joins TRBV9 to TRBJ2-1, with 7 positions matching TRBD2. The CDR3 totals 16 residues. The J segment lost 4 bases and the V segment lost 0 bases, leaving 7 bases of the junction unmatched. Germline values: CDR1 SGDLS, CDR2 YYNGEE.

The CDR3 is CASSLVAAVYEQYF. The CDR3 bases are TGCGCCAGCAGCTTGGTAGCCGCGGTCTACGAGCAGTACTTC. The genes are TRBV5-1 and TRBJ2-7; D is uncertain. From germline, CDR1 is SGHRS and CDR2 YFSETQ. Trimming left V 0 bases short and J 3 bases short, with 10 bases between. The CDR3 extends over 14 amino acids.

The rearrangement joins TRBV4-2 to TRBJ2-1; a weak D match, TRBD2 (5 bases). V lost 1 base and J lost 13, with 11 bases in between. CDR3 length: 12 amino acids. In germline, CDR1 is LGHNA, CDR2 YNFKEQ. CDR3 protein: CASSQVNRGQFF. The CDR3, as DNA: TGTGCCAGCAGCCAAGTCAACCGGGGACAGTTCTTC.

This chain uses TRBV14 with TRBJ2-7; 9 bases fit TRBD2. Unmatched junction bases numbered 7, after V lost 1 base and J lost 3 bases. The CDR3 totals 16 residues. Germline CDR1 is SGHDN and CDR2 is FVKESK. CDR3: CASSQGWLAGNYEQYF. CDR3 in DNA: TGTGCCAGCAGCCAAGGGTGGCTAGCGGGAAACTACGAGCAGTACTTC.

The chain joins TRBV9 to TRBJ1-3; no firm D call. V dropped 2 bases and J dropped 2 bases, with 5 bases sitting between them. The CDR3 has 13 residues. Germline assignment: CDR1 SGDLS and CDR2 YYNGEE. This CDR3 reads CASSVSAGNTIYF. CDR3 in DNA: TGTGCCAGCAGCGTGTCCGCTGGAAACACCATATATTTT. Based on the CDR3 plus reference TRBV9 and TRBJ1-3, the full variable domain is DSGVTQTPKHLITATGQRVTLRCSPRSGDLSVYWYQQSLDQGLQFLIQYYNGEERAKGNILERFSAQQFPDLHSELNLSSLELGDSALYFCASSVSAGNTIYFGEGSWLTVV.

V usage is TRBV9 and J usage is TRBJ2-1; D unresolved. The CDR3 contains 18 residues. Germline V lookup: CDR1 SGDLS, CDR2 YYNGEE. The germline V and J ends were trimmed by 1 base and 1 base, with 18 bases remaining between them. The CDR3 DNA reads TGTGCCAGCAGCGTATCAGAGCCCCGGCGGAAATCCTACAATGAGCAGTTCTTC. This codes for CASSVSEPRRKSYNEQFF.

The gene calls are TRBV7-9 and TRBJ1-2; D not resolved. CDR1 SEHNR and CDR2 FQNEAQ come from the germline V gene (reference sequence). The V end was cut by 2 bases, the J end by 8 bases, with 6 bases between. The CDR3 covers 11 residues. CDR3 nucleotides: TGTGCCAGCAGCTTATTCGAGGGCTACACCTTC. Amino acid sequence: CASSLFEGYTF.

The chain recombines TRBV9 with TRBJ1-1; tentative D call: TRBD1 (6 bases). With 4 bases removed from V and 5 bases from J, the gap between germline ends came to 12 bases. CDR1 is SGDLS, CDR2 YYNGEE, per germline. The length of the CDR3 is 13 residues. CDR3 nucleotide sequence: TGTGCCAGCAGCTCGACAGGACGAACTGAAGCTTTCTTT. This codes for CASSSTGRTEAFF. Drawing the rest from reference TRBV9 and TRBJ1-1, the complete variable domain is DSGVTQTPKHLITATGQRVTLRCSPRSGDLSVYWYQQSLDQGLQFLIQYYNGEERAKGNILERFSAQQFPDLHSELNLSSLELGDSALYFCASSSTGRTEAFFGQGTRLTVV.

The sample holds a few counts of this clone. The chain uses TRBV7-9 and TRBJ1-2; D uncertain. With 2 bases removed from V and 0 bases from J, the gap between germline ends came to 4 bases. This CDR3 region has 13 residues. CDR1 SEHNR and CDR2 FQNEAQ come from the germline V gene (reference sequence). The CDR3 is CASSLQSNYGYTF. Written as DNA, the CDR3 is TGTGCCAGCAGCTTACAGTCTAACTATGGCTACACCTTC. Complete variable domain (other parts from reference TRBV7-9 and TRBJ1-2): DTGVSQNPRHKITKRGQNVTFRCDPISEHNRLYWYRQTLGQGPEFLTYFQNEAQLEKSRLLSDRFSAERPKGSFSTLEIQRTEQGDSAMYLCASSLQSNYGYTFGSGTRLTVV.

The chain links TRBV6-1 to TRBJ2-1, with 8 bases lining up with TRBD2. Germline V gene lookup returns CDR1 MNHNS and CDR2 SASEGT. This CDR3 contains 14 residues. V dropped 0 bases and J dropped 12; count of bases not matched to a gene: 7. Here the CDR3 DNA reads TGTGCCAGCAGTGAAGCGCTTCCGGGAGGGACGCAGTTCTTC. Its protein product is CASSEALPGGTQFF.